This TCR beta chain was recorded in a study of T cell clonotyping in hematopoietic cell transplantation. Study findings and constraints: Pathologically expanded recipient clonotypes increased progressively from day 30 to day 180 as diversity fell. Few recipient clonotypes overlapped donors; over 95% were de novo at given depth.

Trimming pared 4 bases from V and 0 bases from J, leaving 8 bases between. The germline V gene has CDR1 MNHEY and CDR2 SMNVEV (reference sequence). The CDR3 is made up of 14 amino acids. A note on this clone: Its antigen is as yet unknown.

Generated by immunoSEQ multiplex PCR, the TCRdb table keeps only in-frame clones and is missing some. The sample holds 20,000 or so clones, roughly 80% seen once. This receptor was identified in a man in his sixties in good health. Some clones in this sample may be carry-over from other donors' samples. The J gene is TRBJ2-3, the V gene TRBV27; no firm D call. The material sequenced was peripheral blood mononuclear cells. CDR3 amino acids: CASSSPASTDTQYF. Written as DNA, the CDR3 is TGTGCCAGCAGTTCCCCCGCTAGCACAGATACGCAGTATTTT.